Described below is a single T cell receptor beta chain sequence and its context. Its antigen remains unidentified. The PCR ran on 60 Vbeta and 13 Jbeta primers. Measured with immunoSEQ multiplex PCR; TCRdb has only the in-frame clones, and not every one. Of approximately 73,000 clones in the sample, around 58% were seen once. Between the trimmed V and J ends, which lost 6 bases and 4 bases, there was a span of 14 bases. The CDR3 has 14 residues. Germline V gene lookup returns CDR1 SGHTA and CDR2 FQGTGA. This specimen belongs to a study of cytomegalovirus exposure and HLA in healthy donors. Study-level points and caveats: Association of a missense DCLRE1C variant with TCR beta V- and J-gene trimming was reported in a later analysis. Links to common viral pathogens appeared, in a later analysis, for several of the most significant clusters. Within an earlier analysis, most TCR beta V segments proved productive either about 90% or about 30% of the time.

Sequencing was done on a sample of PBMCs. This chain connects TRBV7-3 to TRBJ2-3; the D gene is possibly TRBD2 (6 bases). The receptor comes from a man aged 25-45 years in good health and CMV-seropositive. The CDR3 reads CASREGGGADTQYF. In DNA, the CDR3 is TGTGCCAGCAGGGAGGGAGGAGGGGCAGATACGCAGTATTTT. The whole variable domain, filled in from reference TRBV7-3 and TRBJ2-3, reads GAGVSQTPSNKVTEKGKYVELRCDPISGHTALYWYRQSLGQGPEFLIYFQGTGAADDSGLPNDRFFAVRPEGSVSTLKIQRTERGDSAVYLCASREGGGADTQYFGPGTRLTVL.